This T cell receptor (beta chain) was sequenced during a study of CXCR3-negative and CXCR3-positive naive CD8 T cells. Findings and limits, study-wide: Naive cells used TRBV-TRBJ genes in much the same way whether CXCR3-negative or CXCR3-positive; memory cells did not. With surface CD5 comparable between naive subsets, TCR strength was estimated using properties derived from the TRB CDR3.

UMI labels and 5' RACE were used to prepare the TRB cDNA libraries. Reprocessing the 5' RACE reads, TCRdb reports a single entry for every CDR3 protein and omits DNA. The table lists more than 65,000 distinct CDR3 sequences. About this clonotype itself: Its matching antigen is unknown.

Germline CDR1 ENHRY, CDR2 SYGVKD. CDR3 length: 12 amino acids. Within the CD8+ T cell compartment, naive cells were CD45RO-CCR7+CD27+CD95-. The sequenced sample consisted of naive CXCR3- CD8+ T cells from blood. Subset in this sample: CD45RO-CCR7+CD27+CD95- naive CD8+ T cells lacking CXCR3 (TNR3-). This chain links TRBV10-3 with TRBJ2-3; TCRdb indicates TRBD2, and absent DNA this call remains unverified. The receptor comes from a human donor in good health. Some clones in this sample may be carry-over from other donors' samples. This CDR3 reads CATLAGADTQYF.